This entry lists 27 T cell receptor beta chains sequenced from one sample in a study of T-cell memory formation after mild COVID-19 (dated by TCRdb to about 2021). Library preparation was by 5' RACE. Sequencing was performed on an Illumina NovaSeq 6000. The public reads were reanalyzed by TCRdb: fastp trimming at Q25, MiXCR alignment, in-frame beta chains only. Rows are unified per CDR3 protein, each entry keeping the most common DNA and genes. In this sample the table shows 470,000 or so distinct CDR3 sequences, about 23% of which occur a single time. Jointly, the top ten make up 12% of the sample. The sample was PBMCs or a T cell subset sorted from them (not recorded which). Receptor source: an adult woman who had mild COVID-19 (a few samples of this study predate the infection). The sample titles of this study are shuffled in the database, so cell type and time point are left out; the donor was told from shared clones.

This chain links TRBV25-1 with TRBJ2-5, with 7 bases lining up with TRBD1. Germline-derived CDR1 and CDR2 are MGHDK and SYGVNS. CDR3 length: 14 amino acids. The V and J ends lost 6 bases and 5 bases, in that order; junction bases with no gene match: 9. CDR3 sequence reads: CASRGDRVMETQYF. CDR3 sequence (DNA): TGTGCCAGCAGGGGGGACAGAGTGATGGAGACCCAGTACTTC.

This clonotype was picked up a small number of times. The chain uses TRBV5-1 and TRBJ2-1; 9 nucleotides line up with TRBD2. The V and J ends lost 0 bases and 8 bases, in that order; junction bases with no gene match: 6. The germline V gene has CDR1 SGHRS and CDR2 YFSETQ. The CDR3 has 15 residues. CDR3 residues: CASSLVAGGPHEQFF. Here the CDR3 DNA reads TGCGCCAGCAGCTTGGTGGCGGGGGGGCCCCATGAGCAGTTCTTC. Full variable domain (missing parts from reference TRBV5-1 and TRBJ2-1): KAGVTQTPRYLIKTRGQQVTLSCSPISGHRSVSWYQQTPGQGLQFLFEYFSETQRNKGNFPGRFSGRQFSNSRSEMNVSTLELGDSALYLCASSLVAGGPHEQFFGPGTRLTVL.

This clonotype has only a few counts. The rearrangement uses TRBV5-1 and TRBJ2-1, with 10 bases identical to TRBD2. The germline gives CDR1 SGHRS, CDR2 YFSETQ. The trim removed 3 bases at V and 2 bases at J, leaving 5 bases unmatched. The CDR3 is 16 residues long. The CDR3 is CASSSAGGPPYNEQFF. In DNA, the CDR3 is TGCGCCAGCAGCTCAGCGGGGGGGCCCCCCTACAATGAGCAGTTCTTC. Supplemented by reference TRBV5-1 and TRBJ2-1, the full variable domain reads KAGVTQTPRYLIKTRGQQVTLSCSPISGHRSVSWYQQTPGQGLQFLFEYFSETQRNKGNFPGRFSGRQFSNSRSEMNVSTLELGDSALYLCASSSAGGPPYNEQFFGPGTRLTVL.

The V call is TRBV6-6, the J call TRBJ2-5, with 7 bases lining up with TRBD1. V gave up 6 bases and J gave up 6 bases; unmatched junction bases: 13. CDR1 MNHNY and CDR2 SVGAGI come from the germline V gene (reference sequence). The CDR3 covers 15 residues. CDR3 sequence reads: CASSPWDSSGQTQYF. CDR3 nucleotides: TGTGCCAGCAGCCCCTGGGACAGCTCAGGACAGACCCAGTACTTC.

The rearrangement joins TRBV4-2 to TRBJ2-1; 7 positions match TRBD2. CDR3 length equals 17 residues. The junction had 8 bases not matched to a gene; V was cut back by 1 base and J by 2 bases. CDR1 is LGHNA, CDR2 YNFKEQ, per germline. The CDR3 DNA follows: TGTGCCAGCAGCCAAGTGTTACGGGAGGATACCTACAATGAGCAGTTCTTC. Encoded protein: CASSQVLREDTYNEQFF.

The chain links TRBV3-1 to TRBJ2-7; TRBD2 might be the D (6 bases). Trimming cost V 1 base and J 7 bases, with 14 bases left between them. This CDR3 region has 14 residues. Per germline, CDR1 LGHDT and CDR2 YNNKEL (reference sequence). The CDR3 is CASSQGSAGSEQYF. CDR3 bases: TGTGCCAGCAGCCAAGGGTCGGCGGGGAGTGAGCAGTACTTC.

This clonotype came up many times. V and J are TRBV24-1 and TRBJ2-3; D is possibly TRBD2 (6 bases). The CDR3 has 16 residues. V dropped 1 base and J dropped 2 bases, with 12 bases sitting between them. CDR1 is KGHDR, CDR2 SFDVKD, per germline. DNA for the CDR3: TGTGCCACCAGTGATTTTCTGGGAGGAGCCACAGATACGCAGTATTTT. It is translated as CATSDFLGGATDTQYF.

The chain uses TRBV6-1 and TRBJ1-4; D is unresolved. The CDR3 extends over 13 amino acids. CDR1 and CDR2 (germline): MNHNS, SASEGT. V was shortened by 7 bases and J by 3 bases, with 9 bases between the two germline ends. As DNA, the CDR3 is TGTGCCAGCAAGGGCAGTCCTAATGAAAAACTGTTTTTT. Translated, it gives CASKGSPNEKLFF.

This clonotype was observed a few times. The CDR3 DNA is TGTGCCAGTAGAACCTCCGGGGCGGGAGGGGGGAAAGAGCAGTACTTC. Amino acid sequence: CASRTSGAGGGKEQYF. The chain joins TRBV27 to TRBJ2-7, with 9 bases matching TRBD2. The CDR3 loop spans 16 amino acids. V lost 9 bases, J lost 7 bases, and 19 bases stayed unmatched. CDR1 and CDR2 from the germline V gene are MNHEY and SMNVEV (reference sequence).

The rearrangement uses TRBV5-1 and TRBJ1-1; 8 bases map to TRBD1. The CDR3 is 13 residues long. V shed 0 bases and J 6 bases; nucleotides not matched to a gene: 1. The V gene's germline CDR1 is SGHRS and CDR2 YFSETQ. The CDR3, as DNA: TGCGCCAGCAGCTTGGGGACAGGGCCTGAAGCTTTCTTT. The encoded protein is CASSLGTGPEAFF.

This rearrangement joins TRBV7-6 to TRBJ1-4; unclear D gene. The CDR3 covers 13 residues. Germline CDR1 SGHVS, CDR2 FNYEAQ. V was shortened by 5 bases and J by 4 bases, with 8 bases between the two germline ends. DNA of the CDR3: TGTGCCAGCAGCCGACGGTTTAATGAAAAACTGTTTTTT. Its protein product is CASSRRFNEKLFF.

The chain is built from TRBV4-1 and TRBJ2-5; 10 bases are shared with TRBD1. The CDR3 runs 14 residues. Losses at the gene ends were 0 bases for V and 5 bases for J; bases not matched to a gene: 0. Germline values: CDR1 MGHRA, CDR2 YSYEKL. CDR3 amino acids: CASSQEDRGETQYF. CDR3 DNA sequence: TGCGCCAGCAGCCAAGAGGACAGGGGGGAGACCCAGTACTTC.

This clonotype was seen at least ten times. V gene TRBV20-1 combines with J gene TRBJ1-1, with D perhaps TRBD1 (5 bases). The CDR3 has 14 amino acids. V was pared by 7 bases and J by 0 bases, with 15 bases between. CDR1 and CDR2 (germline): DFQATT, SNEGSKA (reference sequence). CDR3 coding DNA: TGCAGTGTCGTTAAGGGACGCATGAACACTGAAGCTTTCTTT. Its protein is CSVVKGRMNTEAFF.

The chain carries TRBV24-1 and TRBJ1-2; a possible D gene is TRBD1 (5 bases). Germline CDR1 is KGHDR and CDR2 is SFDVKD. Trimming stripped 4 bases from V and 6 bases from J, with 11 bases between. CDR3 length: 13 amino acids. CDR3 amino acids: CATSDLGHHGYTF. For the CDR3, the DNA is TGTGCCACCAGTGACTTAGGACACCATGGCTACACCTTC.

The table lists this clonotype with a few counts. The CDR3 here is CASRGRGWDQPQHF. CDR3 coding DNA: TGTGCCAGCCGTGGGAGGGGGTGGGATCAGCCCCAGCATTTT. The chain carries TRBV12-3 or TRBV12-4 and TRBJ1-5; the D gene is possibly TRBD1 (6 bases). V was clipped by 8 bases and J by 5 bases, with 16 bases between them. This CDR3 region has 14 residues.

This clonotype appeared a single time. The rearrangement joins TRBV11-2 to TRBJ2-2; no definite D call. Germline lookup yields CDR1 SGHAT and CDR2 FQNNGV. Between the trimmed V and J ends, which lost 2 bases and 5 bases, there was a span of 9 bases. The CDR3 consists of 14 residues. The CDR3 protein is CASSLWVGTGELFF. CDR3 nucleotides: TGTGCCAGCAGCTTATGGGTAGGGACCGGGGAGCTGTTTTTT.

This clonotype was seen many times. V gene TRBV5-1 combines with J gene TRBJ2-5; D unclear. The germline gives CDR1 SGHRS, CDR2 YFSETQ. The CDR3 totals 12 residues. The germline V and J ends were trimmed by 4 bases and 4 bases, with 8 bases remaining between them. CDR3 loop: CASSASRETQYF. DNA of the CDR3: TGCGCCAGCAGCGCCAGCAGAGAGACCCAGTACTTC.

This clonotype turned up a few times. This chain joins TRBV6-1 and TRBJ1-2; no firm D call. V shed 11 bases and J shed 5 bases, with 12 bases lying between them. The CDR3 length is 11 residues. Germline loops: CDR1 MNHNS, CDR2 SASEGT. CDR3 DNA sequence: TGTGCCTACTGGGTCCCATATGGCTACACCTTC. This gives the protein CAYWVPYGYTF.

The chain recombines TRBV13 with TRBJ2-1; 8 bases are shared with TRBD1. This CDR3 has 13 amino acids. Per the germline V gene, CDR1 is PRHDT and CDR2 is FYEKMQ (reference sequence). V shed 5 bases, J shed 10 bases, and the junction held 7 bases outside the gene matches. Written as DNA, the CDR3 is TGTGCCAGCAGCGTGAATTCAGGGGGCGAGCAGTTCTTC. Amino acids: CASSVNSGGEQFF.

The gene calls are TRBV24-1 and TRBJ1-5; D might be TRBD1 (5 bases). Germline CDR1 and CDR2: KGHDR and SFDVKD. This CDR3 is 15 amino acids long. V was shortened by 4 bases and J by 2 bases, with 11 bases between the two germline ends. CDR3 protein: CATSEQGGGNQPQHF. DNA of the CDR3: TGTGCCACCAGTGAGCAGGGAGGTGGCAATCAGCCCCAGCATTTT.

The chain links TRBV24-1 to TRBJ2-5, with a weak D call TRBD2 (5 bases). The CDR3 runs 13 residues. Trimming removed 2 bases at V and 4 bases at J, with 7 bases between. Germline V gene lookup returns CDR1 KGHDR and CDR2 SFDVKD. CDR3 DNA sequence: TGTGCCACCAGTGATTGGCGGGTAGAGACCCAGTACTTC. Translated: CATSDWRVETQYF.

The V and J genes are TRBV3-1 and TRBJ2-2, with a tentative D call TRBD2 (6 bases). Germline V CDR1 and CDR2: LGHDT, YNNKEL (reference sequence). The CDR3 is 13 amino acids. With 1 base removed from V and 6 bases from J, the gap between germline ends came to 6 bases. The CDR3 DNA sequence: TGTGCCAGCAGCCAAGGGGAGGCCGGGGAGCTGTTTTTT. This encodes CASSQGEAGELFF. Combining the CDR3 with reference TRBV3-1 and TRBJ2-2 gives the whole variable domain DTAVSQTPKYLVTQMGNDKSIKCEQNLGHDTMYWYKQDSKKFLKIMFSYNNKELIINETVPNRFSPKSPDKAHLNLHINSLELGDSAVYFCASSQGEAGELFFGEGSRLTVL.

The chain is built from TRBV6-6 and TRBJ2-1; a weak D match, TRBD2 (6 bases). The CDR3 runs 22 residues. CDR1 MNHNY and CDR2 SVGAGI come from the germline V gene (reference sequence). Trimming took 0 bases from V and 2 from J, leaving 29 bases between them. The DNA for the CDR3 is TGTGCCAGCAGTTACTCATCTTTGGGGACGGAGTTTTTGCGGGGCACCTACAATGAGCAGTTCTTC. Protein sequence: CASSYSSLGTEFLRGTYNEQFF.

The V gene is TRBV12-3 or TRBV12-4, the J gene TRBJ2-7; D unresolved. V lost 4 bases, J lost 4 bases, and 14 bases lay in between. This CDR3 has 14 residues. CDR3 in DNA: TGTGCCAGCAGTTCTGGCCCAAACGGGTACGAGCAGTACTTC. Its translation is CASSSGPNGYEQYF.

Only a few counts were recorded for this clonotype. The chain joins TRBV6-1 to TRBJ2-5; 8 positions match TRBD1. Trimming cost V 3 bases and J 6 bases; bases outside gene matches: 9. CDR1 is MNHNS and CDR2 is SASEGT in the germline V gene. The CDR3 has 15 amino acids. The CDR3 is CASSESQDRVKTQYF. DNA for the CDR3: TGTGCCAGCAGTGAGTCGCAGGACAGGGTAAAGACCCAGTACTTC.

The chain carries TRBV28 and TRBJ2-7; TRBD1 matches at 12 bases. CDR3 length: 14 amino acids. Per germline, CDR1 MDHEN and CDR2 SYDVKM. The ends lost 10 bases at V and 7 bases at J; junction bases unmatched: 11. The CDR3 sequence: CATSPGQGAREQYV. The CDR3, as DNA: TGTGCCACCTCGCCGGGACAGGGGGCGAGAGAGCAGTACGTC.

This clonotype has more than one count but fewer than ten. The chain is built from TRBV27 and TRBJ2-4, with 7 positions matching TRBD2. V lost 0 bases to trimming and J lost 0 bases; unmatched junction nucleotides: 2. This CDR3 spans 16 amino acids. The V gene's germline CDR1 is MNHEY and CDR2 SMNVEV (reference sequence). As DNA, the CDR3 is TGTGCCAGCAGTTTATCGCGGGGGTTAGCCAAAAACATTCAGTACTTC. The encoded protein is CASSLSRGLAKNIQYF.